The 9 T cell receptor beta chains listed next were all sequenced from one sample in a study of T cells after somatic rescue of genetic block. This table comes from immunoSEQ multiplex PCR, and its TCRdb copy is limited to in-frame clones, with some not included. Of about 120,000 clones listed, 85% to 95% are singletons. Material: peripheral blood mononuclear cells (PBMCs). The receptors originated from a woman aged 18-29 years.

V and J are TRBV11-2 and TRBJ2-7; 7 bases are a match to TRBD1. V gave up 5 bases and J gave up 3 bases; unmatched junction bases: 1. This CDR3 contains 12 residues. CDR1 SGHAT and CDR2 FQNNGV come from the germline V gene. The CDR3 DNA follows: TGTGCCAGCAGCAGGGACAGCTACGAGCAGTACTTC. It translates to CASSRDSYEQYF.

J is TRBJ2-2 and V is TRBV4-3, with unresolved D. The germline V gene encodes CDR1 LGHNA and CDR2 YSLEER. CDR3 length: 17 amino acids. The germline V and J ends were trimmed by 4 bases and 6 bases, with 21 bases remaining between them. The CDR3 loop is CASSLLPGDLAAGELFF. The DNA of the CDR3 is TGCGCCAGCAGCCTCCTACCTGGAGATTTAGCAGCCGGGGAGCTGTTTTTT.

This chain connects TRBV5-4 to TRBJ2-3; possibly TRBD2 for D (5 bases). Trimming left V 2 bases short and J 0 bases short, with 7 bases between. CDR3 length equals 14 residues. The V gene's germline CDR1 is SGHNT and CDR2 YYREEE (reference sequence). Here the CDR3 DNA reads TGTGCCAGCAGCTTCGACTACAGCACAGATACGCAGTATTTT. Protein: CASSFDYSTDTQYF.

The chain couples TRBV18 to TRBJ2-3; possible D gene TRBD2, 5 bases. The CDR3 has 13 amino acids. V gave up 2 bases and J gave up 6 bases, with 9 bases separating them. CDR1 and CDR2 from the germline V gene are KGHSH and LQKENI. The CDR3 region has the DNA TGTGCCAGCTCACCAATGAGGGCGGATACGCAGTATTTT. It translates to CASSPMRADTQYF.

On this clone itself: One junction end does not reproduce the germline sequence, and a read error may be involved. The CDR3 nucleotides read TGTGCCAGCTCCCCACCCGGTTTTGGGGAGCAGTACTTC. Its translation is CASSPPGFGEQYF. The chain joins TRBV18 to TRBJ2-7, with D unclear. This CDR3 is built from 13 residues. Germline V gene sequence: CDR1 KGHSH, CDR2 LQKENI.

The rearrangement uses TRBV12-5 and TRBJ2-1; the D gene is possibly TRBD2 (7 bases). V dropped 0 bases and J dropped 7 bases, with 16 bases sitting between them. The CDR3 runs to 16 residues. CDR1 is LGHNT, CDR2 FRNRAP, per germline. The CDR3 reads CASGLVPVGGQNEQFF. The CDR3 DNA follows: TGTGCTAGTGGTTTGGTACCGGTGGGGGGGCAGAATGAGCAGTTCTTC.

The V and J genes are TRBV6-5 and TRBJ2-7; no definite D call. Germline V gene lookup returns CDR1 MNHEY and CDR2 SVGAGI. Trimming took off 4 bases at V and 0 bases at J, with 10 bases between the two ends. The CDR3 spans 14 residues. The CDR3 nucleotides are TGTGCCAGCAGTTCCCCCCGAGCCTCCTACGAGCAGTACTTC. Protein product: CASSSPRASYEQYF.

The chain combines TRBV6-1 with TRBJ2-7, with 8 positions matching TRBD1. V shed 5 bases, J shed 7 bases, and the junction held 13 bases outside the gene matches. CDR3 length: 15 residues. The germline CDR1 and CDR2 sequences are MNHNS and SASEGT. The CDR3 DNA follows: TGTGCCAGCAGTAAAGACAGGGGCCCAGAGAGGGAGCAGTACTTC. This translates into CASSKDRGPEREQYF.

The chain links TRBV21-1 to TRBJ2-1; TRBD2 is taken as the D call from the table, unchecked against the DNA. TRBV21-1 is an annotated pseudogene. The CDR3 runs 13 residues. CDR3 region: CASSPGGNNEQFF. CDR3 nucleotides: TGTGCCAGCAGCCCGGGGGGGAACAATGAGCAGTTCTTC.